A selection of T cell receptor beta chains follows, all from one sample in a study of cytomegalovirus exposure and HLA in healthy donors. Method: immunoSEQ multiplex PCR; TCRdb's copy keeps in-frame clones and lacks some. The table records about 150,000 clones, approximately 72% of them present only once. Sequencing was performed on PBMCs. Receptors were obtained from a woman aged 60-70 years in good health and CMV-seronegative. The CDR3 runs from the conserved cysteine through the conserved F or W. A D gene is named only where the DNA matches it firmly. Clone size is shown for a subset of rows, as once, few, many or a class of expanded clone.

>TRBJ2-7|TRBV7-9|TRBD1|NA
CASSSDREVVYEQYF
TGTGCCAGCAGCTCCGACAGGGAAGTTGTCTACGAGCAGTACTTC
>TRBJ2-5|TRBV19|TRBD2|NA
CASSNRLAGMYQETQYF
TGTGCCAGTAGTAACCGACTAGCGGGGATGTACCAAGAGACCCAGTACTTC
>TRBJ2-1|TRBV9|NA|NA
CASSFGGYNEQFF
TGTGCCAGCAGCTTCGGCGGTTACAATGAGCAGTTCTTC
>TRBJ2-3|TRBV5-1|TRBD2|NA
CASSLVGAGDTDTQYF
TGCGCCAGCAGCTTGGTAGGAGCGGGGGACACAGATACGCAGTATTTT
>TRBJ2-5|TRBV5-6|TRBD2|NA
CASSFGLAGQETQYF
TGTGCCAGCAGCTTCGGACTAGCGGGACAAGAGACCCAGTACTTC
>TRBJ2-1|TRBV19|TRBD2|NA
CASSIGLGRAREGNEQFF
TGTGCCAGTAGTATTGGTCTCGGGAGGGCCAGGGAAGGCAATGAGCAGTTCTTC
>TRBJ2-5|TRBV2|TRBD2|few
CASSESISGRETQYF
TGTGCCAGCAGTGAATCGATTAGCGGGAGGGAGACCCAGTACTTC
>TRBJ1-2|TRBV4-1|NA|few
CATTGYNYGYTF
TGCGCCACCACGGGTTACAACTATGGCTACACCTTC
>TRBJ1-4|TRBV7-2|TRBD1|once
CASSLTFGTADGEGEKLFF
TGTGCCAGCAGCTTAACGTTCGGGACAGCGGATGGAGAGGGTGAAAAACTGTTTTTT
>TRBJ1-1|TRBV28|NA|NA
CASSWGEGRYLEAFF
TGTGCCAGCAGCTGGGGGGAGGGGCGTTATCTTGAAGCTTTCTTT
>TRBJ2-3|TRBV11-1|NA|NA
CASSLFGGTDTQYF
TGTGCCAGCAGCTTATTTGGAGGGACAGATACGCAGTATTTT
>TRBJ2-7|TRBV6-5|TRBD2|NA
CASNPLAGVSEQYF
TGTGCCAGCAACCCCCTAGCGGGAGTCTCCGAGCAGTACTTC
>TRBJ1-2|TRBV6-5|TRBD1|NA
CASSSGGYYGYTF
TGTGCCAGCAGTTCAGGGGGCTACTATGGCTACACCTTC
>TRBJ2-5|TRBV7-2|TRBD2|NA
CASSLVPSGRNQETQYF
TGTGCCAGCAGCTTAGTCCCTAGCGGGAGAAATCAAGAGACCCAGTACTTC
>TRBJ2-1|TRBV2|TRBD2|NA
CASRATSGGINEQFF
TGTGCCAGCAGGGCGACTAGCGGGGGGATTAATGAGCAGTTCTTC
>TRBJ2-1|TRBV2|TRBD1|NA
CASDFTGGFDEQFF
TGTGCCAGCGACTTCACAGGGGGTTTCGATGAGCAGTTCTTC
>TRBJ2-1|TRBV7-2|NA|NA
CAWARGGKNEQFF
TGTGCCTGGGCGAGGGGGGGCAAAAATGAGCAGTTCTTC
>TRBJ2-7|TRBV4-1|NA|NA
CASSQETGTLSYEQYF
TGCGCCAGCAGCCAGGAAACCGGGACACTCTCCTACGAGCAGTACTTC
>TRBJ2-7|TRBV5-4|TRBD2|NA
CASSLAGGAGRYEQYF
TGTGCCAGCAGCTTGGCCGGGGGGGCGGGGAGATACGAGCAGTACTTC
>TRBJ2-1|TRBV7-8|NA|few
CASSLVSRGNEQFF
TGTGCCAGCAGCTTAGTTAGTAGGGGGAATGAGCAGTTCTTC
>TRBJ1-2|TRBV6-5|NA|few
CASRVSEGLNYGYTF
TGTGCCAGCAGGGTTTCCGAGGGTCTTAACTATGGCTACACCTTC
>TRBJ2-3|TRBV7-9|TRBD2|few
CASSGGTSGGSDTQYF
TGTGCCAGCAGCGGTGGGACTAGCGGGGGTTCTGATACGCAGTATTTT
>TRBJ2-7|TRBV7-8|TRBD2|NA
CASSLTSGGVGVGYEQYF
TGTGCCAGCAGCTTAACTAGCGGGGGGGTGGGGGTTGGCTACGAGCAGTACTTC
>TRBJ1-1|TRBV2|NA|NA
CASSAGVVGAEAFF
TGTGCCAGCAGTGCGGGGGTGGTAGGGGCTGAAGCTTTCTTT
>TRBJ2-1|TRBV5-1|TRBD1|NA
CASSPLTGTDEQFF
TGCGCCAGCAGCCCCCTGACAGGGACCGATGAGCAGTTCTTC
>TRBJ1-4|TRBV25-1|TRBD1|NA
CASSRGQGATGTNEKLFF
TGTGCCAGCAGTAGGGGACAGGGGGCGACAGGTACTAATGAAAAACTGTTTTTT
>TRBJ1-4|TRBV7-2|NA|NA
CASSLAGLFNEKLFF
TGTGCCAGCAGCTTAGCGGGACTCTTTAATGAAAAACTGTTTTTT
>TRBJ2-7|TRBV6-1|TRBD2|NA
CASRSGGAPSYEQYF
TGTGCCAGCAGATCGGGGGGAGCCCCCTCCTACGAGCAGTACTTC
>TRBJ2-2|TRBV27|NA|NA
CASSSGPVAGELFF
TGTGCCAGCAGTTCAGGCCCCGTTGCCGGGGAGCTGTTTTTT
>TRBJ1-1|TRBV9|NA|NA
CASSPAGNTEAFF
TGTGCCAGCAGCCCGGCAGGGAACACTGAAGCTTTCTTT
>TRBJ1-5|TRBV6-6|NA|NA
CASSYGTGSNQPQHF
TGTGCCAGCAGTTACGGAACAGGGAGCAATCAGCCCCAGCATTTT